This T cell receptor beta chain was sequenced for a study of early T cells in non-severe SARS-CoV-2 infection. Study details: Bulk RNA taken from unsorted whole blood was sequenced, leaving chains unpaired.

TCRdb reanalysed the 5' RACE reads using MiXCR and keeps one entry per CDR3 protein. The profile shows 90,000 to 120,000 distinct CDR3 sequences, roughly 10% of them singletons. CDR3 length: 12 amino acids. Trimming left V 2 bases short and J 7 bases short, with 6 bases between. Germline loops: CDR1 MNHEY, CDR2 SVGAGI. Sequenced input: whole blood. This clonotype was obtained from an adult who was a healthcare worker with PCR-confirmed SARS-CoV-2 infection or an uninfected control (not recorded which). V and J are TRBV6-5 and TRBJ2-1, with D unclear. The CDR3 coding sequence is TGTGCCAGCAGTTACGGTCGGAATGAGCAGTTCTTC. It specifies CASSYGRNEQFF.